This entry features one TCR beta chain sequence. The source of the sample is a study of blood T cell repertoires in COVID-19. Study background: The analysed material was cDNA or gDNA that came from T cells, B-cell-depleted T cells, or PBMCs.

The germline gives CDR1 LGHDT, CDR2 YNNKEL (reference sequence). Unmatched junction bases numbered 13, after V lost 3 bases and J lost 4 bases. CDR3 size: 17 residues. Study processing details: Quantification of nucleated cells was approximated via reference gene primer amplification. TCRdb keeps only in-frame clones here, not all; method: immunoSEQ multiplex PCR. D and trimming were read from the DNA, whereas the V and J calls and clone size are those reported in that table. The sample has approximately 200,000 clones, approximately 82% seen once. The source is a human donor with acute or convalescent COVID-19. The donor label of this sample is uncertain. V and J are TRBV3-1 (or the pseudogene TRBV3-2) and TRBJ1-1, with TRBD1 matching over 8 bases. Sequencing was performed on peripheral blood. This CDR3 is CASSHSRSGGVGTEAFF. CDR3 in DNA: TGTGCCAGCAGCCACTCCAGGTCAGGGGGCGTCGGCACTGAAGCTTTCTTT.